This passage covers 26 T cell receptor beta chains from one sample sequenced in a study of T cells in Graves' hyperthyroidism and ophthalmopathy. Amplified regions were TCR beta CDR3 sequences from RNA transcripts. First-round RT-PCR with HTBI primers amplified the TCR CDR3 region. TCRdb used MiXCR to reprocess the multiplex PCR reads, holding one entry per CDR3 protein. The table lists under 350,000 distinct CDR3 sequences, roughly 15% of them singletons. Sequencing was performed on blood. All receptors derive from a woman in her thirties or forties with Graves' ophthalmopathy.

The sample holds many counts of this clonotype. V usage is TRBV11-2 and J usage is TRBJ2-2; D is perhaps TRBD1 (6 bases). The CDR3 loop spans 17 amino acids. The V and J ends lost 4 bases and 0 bases respectively, with 15 bases between them. CDR1 and CDR2 from the germline V gene are SGHAT and FQNNGV. CDR3 DNA sequence: TGTGCCAGCAGCTCCCGAGGGACACCCTCGAACACCGGGGAGCTGTTTTTT. This encodes CASSSRGTPSNTGELFF.

This clonotype was detected ten times or more. The V call is TRBV6-1, the J call TRBJ1-2, with D tentatively TRBD1 (6 bases). V lost 5 bases to trimming and J lost 4 bases, with 14 bases between them. CDR3 length: 14 amino acids. In germline, CDR1 is MNHNS, CDR2 SASEGT. CDR3 nucleotide sequence: TGTGCCAGCAGTTTGGGGGGGCGCCTCTATGGCTACACCTTC. Protein: CASSLGGRLYGYTF.

In its sample, this clonotype was seen many times. This chain links TRBV6-1 with TRBJ2-1; TRBD2 matches 11 bases. The J segment lost 8 bases and the V segment lost 7 bases, leaving 13 bases of the junction unmatched. This CDR3 contains 16 residues. In germline, CDR1 is MNHNS, CDR2 SASEGT. This CDR3 is CASKTIVTSGSYEQFF. The DNA of the CDR3 is TGTGCCAGCAAGACAATTGTAACTAGCGGGAGCTATGAGCAGTTCTTC.

The chain joins TRBV3-1 to TRBJ2-2, with 8 bases aligning to TRBD1. V shed 5 bases, J shed 3 bases, and the junction held 5 bases outside the gene matches. Germline-derived CDR1 and CDR2 are LGHDT and YNNKEL (reference sequence). CDR3 size: 15 residues. The CDR3 reads CASSFQGAHTGELFF. CDR3 DNA: TGTGCCAGCAGCTTTCAGGGGGCGCACACCGGGGAGCTGTTTTTT.

In its sample, this clonotype was seen a few times. A single base separates this from a much larger clone, so it may be a read error. The chain has TRBV6-1 and TRBJ1-1; D uncertain. In germline, CDR1 is MNHNS, CDR2 SASEGT. V lost 7 bases and J 1 base, leaving 10 bases between the germline ends. The CDR3 has 13 residues. This chain's CDR3 is CASTGRRNTEAFF. CDR3 bases: TGTGCCAGCACGGGCAGGAGGAACACTGAAGCTTTCTTT.

This clonotype was picked up many times. The CDR3 is CASSSGGAGNEQFF. The CDR3 bases are TGCGCCAGCAGCTCCGGGGGGGCCGGGAATGAGCAGTTCTTC. This sequence joins TRBV5-1 and TRBJ2-1; 8 bases are a match to TRBD2. The V and J ends lost 3 bases and 7 bases, in that order; junction bases with no gene match: 6. The CDR3 covers 14 residues. The germline CDR1 and CDR2 sequences are SGHRS and YFSETQ.

This clonotype was detected many times. J is TRBJ2-7 and V is TRBV20-1, with a tentative D call TRBD1 (6 bases). Germline loops: CDR1 DFQATT, CDR2 SNEGSKA (reference sequence). V was cut by 2 bases and J by 2 bases, with 10 bases left in between. The CDR3 has 13 residues. The CDR3 DNA follows: TGCAGTGCTAGATCCCGGGACACCTACGAGCAGTACTTC. Its translation is CSARSRDTYEQYF.

In this sample, this clonotype turned up a few times. The chain uses TRBV11-2 and TRBJ2-6; either TRBD1 or TRBD2 may fit D (6 bases each). Deletions cut 7 bases from V and 2 bases from J, with 15 bases between. This CDR3 has 16 residues. CDR1 is SGHAT, CDR2 FQNNGV, per germline. CDR3 nucleotide sequence: TGTGCCAGCACCCTCACCGGGGGCCCTGGGGCCAACGTCCTGACTTTC. As protein: CASTLTGGPGANVLTF.

Only a few counts were recorded for this clonotype. The rearrangement joins TRBV10-3 to TRBJ2-3, with D unresolved. This CDR3 region has 14 residues. V dropped 1 base and J dropped 5 bases, with 10 bases sitting between them. Germline CDR1 is ENHRY and CDR2 is SYGVKD. The CDR3 bases are TGTGCCATCAGTGAGTTGGTCTTAGGAGATACGCAGTATTTT. This codes for CAISELVLGDTQYF.

This clonotype occurred a few times. The chain carries TRBV19 and TRBJ2-1; D gene unclear. V was shortened by 5 bases and J by 3 bases, with 11 bases between the two germline ends. The CDR3 length is 14 residues. Germline V gene sequence: CDR1 LNHDA, CDR2 SQIVND (reference sequence). The CDR3, as DNA: TGTGCCAGTAGTTCCTTGGGCTACTACAATGAGCAGTTCTTC. Its translation: CASSSLGYYNEQFF.

This clonotype was seen ten or more times. V gene TRBV3-1 combines with J gene TRBJ1-5; tentatively, D is TRBD1 (5 bases). Germline V lookup: CDR1 LGHDT, CDR2 YNNKEL (reference sequence). The CDR3 totals 18 residues. The V end lost 8 bases, the J end lost 4 bases, and 27 bases lay between the germline ends. DNA of the CDR3: TGTGCCAGCGAACCGCTCTTTGGGGTGGCAGGGTGGAATCAGCCCCAGCATTTT. The encoded protein is CASEPLFGVAGWNQPQHF.

This chain uses TRBV14 with TRBJ2-2; no firm D call. Between the trimmed V and J ends, which lost 4 bases and 6 bases, there was a span of 12 bases. Looked up from germline, CDR1 is SGHDN and CDR2 is FVKESK. This CDR3 is built from 14 residues. CDR3 sequence: CASSPNLHPGELFF. CDR3 bases: TGTGCCAGCAGCCCGAATCTTCACCCCGGGGAGCTGTTTTTT.

This clonotype came up many times. This chain links TRBV24-1 with TRBJ1-1, with D uncertain. V lost 6 bases and J lost 0, with 10 bases in between. Germline V gene data show CDR1 as KGHDR and CDR2 as SFDVKD. This CDR3 has 14 residues. The CDR3 DNA reads TGTGCCACCAGTCGGGATTCTATGAACACTGAAGCTTTCTTT. Its translation is CATSRDSMNTEAFF.

This clonotype has only a few counts. This chain joins TRBV2 and TRBJ2-7; TRBD2 aligns across 10 bases. With 4 bases clipped from V and 5 bases from J, the junction kept 2 bases outside the gene matches. Germline V gene lookup returns CDR1 SNHLY and CDR2 FYNNEI. The CDR3 extends over 13 amino acids. CDR3 coding DNA: TGTGCCAGCAGTGCACTAGCGGGACACGAGCAGTACTTC. Translation gives CASSALAGHEQYF. Full variable domain (missing parts from reference TRBV2 and TRBJ2-7): EPEVTQTPSHQVTQMGQEVILRCVPISNHLYFYWYRQILGQKVEFLVSFYNNEISEKSEIFDDQFSVERPDGSNFTLKIRSTKLEDSAMYFCASSALAGHEQYFGPGTRLTVT.

This clonotype has a count of ten or more. The rearrangement uses TRBV5-6 and TRBJ2-5, with 7 bases lining up with TRBD2. V shed 1 base and J 4 bases; nucleotides not matched to a gene: 13. Germline loops: CDR1 SGHDT, CDR2 YYEEEE. CDR3 size: 17 residues. DNA for the CDR3: TGTGCCAGCAGCTTGAGGGCAGGGAGGGAGGTACGAGAGACCCAGTACTTC. Translated: CASSLRAGREVRETQYF.

V gene TRBV9 combines with J gene TRBJ2-1, with 9 bases lining up with TRBD2. CDR1 SGDLS and CDR2 YYNGEE come from the germline V gene. The CDR3 covers 21 residues. V was pared by 0 bases and J by 4 bases, with 20 bases of the junction left unmatched. CDR3: CASSVGSGGRAPLQRYNEQFF. The CDR3 bases are TGTGCCAGCAGCGTAGGATCTGGCGGGAGGGCCCCCCTACAACGATACAATGAGCAGTTCTTC. The full variable domain, rest sourced from reference TRBV9 and TRBJ2-1, is DSGVTQTPKHLITATGQRVTLRCSPRSGDLSVYWYQQSLDQGLQFLIQYYNGEERAKGNILERFSAQQFPDLHSELNLSSLELGDSALYFCASSVGSGGRAPLQRYNEQFFGPGTRLTVL.

This sequence joins TRBV7-6 and TRBJ2-3, with TRBD2 matching 7 bases. With 3 bases clipped from V and 4 bases from J, the junction kept 7 bases outside the gene matches. Germline assignment: CDR1 SGHVS and CDR2 FNYEAQ. The CDR3 is made up of 15 amino acids. In DNA form, the CDR3 reads TGTGCCAGCAGCTTTGTCCCGGGAGGCTCAGATACGCAGTATTTT. Translating gives CASSFVPGGSDTQYF.

In this sample, this clonotype turned up many times. This chain joins TRBV29-1 and TRBJ2-7, with 7 bases lining up with TRBD2. The CDR3 sequence is 15 residues long. CDR1 and CDR2 from the germline V gene are SQVTM and ANQGSEA. V gave up 5 bases and J gave up 0 bases; unmatched junction bases: 10. CDR3 region: CSVKGAGAISYEQYF. CDR3 DNA sequence: TGCAGCGTTAAAGGGGCGGGAGCGATCTCCTACGAGCAGTACTTC.

This clonotype was detected many times. The V and J genes are TRBV2 and TRBJ1-5, with D maybe TRBD1 (5 bases). CDR1 and CDR2 (germline): SNHLY, FYNNEI. This CDR3 has 15 residues. Trimming shortened V by 5 bases and J by 1 base, and 12 bases separated the two germline ends. In DNA form, the CDR3 reads TGTGCCAGCAGTCCCGGGACGAGCAGCAATCAGCCCCAGCATTTT. Protein sequence: CASSPGTSSNQPQHF.

This rearrangement joins TRBV9 to TRBJ2-7, with D unclear. The CDR3 has 13 amino acids. Germline V gives CDR1 SGDLS, CDR2 YYNGEE. Between the trimmed V and J ends, which lost 4 bases and 4 bases, there was a span of 12 bases. This CDR3 is CASSPRSVYEQYF. In DNA, the CDR3 is TGTGCCAGCAGCCCCAGGTCTGTTTACGAGCAGTACTTC.

This clonotype was seen many times. The chain has TRBV6-1 and TRBJ1-3; no clear D. V lost 5 bases to trimming and J lost 0 bases, with 14 bases between them. There are 16 residues in the CDR3. Per the germline V gene, CDR1 is MNHNS and CDR2 is SASEGT. CDR3 sequence reads: CASSQTQDFSGNTIYF. The CDR3, as DNA: TGTGCCAGCAGTCAAACTCAGGACTTCTCTGGAAACACCATATATTTT.

The rearrangement joins TRBV20-1 to TRBJ2-5, with 7 bases identical to TRBD2. Germline assignment: CDR1 DFQATT and CDR2 SNEGSKA (reference sequence). The CDR3 consists of 14 residues. This chain's CDR3 is CRVREDPSGETQYF. The CDR3 DNA follows: TGCAGGGTCCGGGAGGACCCGTCGGGGGAGACCCAGTACTTC.

In this sample, this clonotype turned up many times. The J gene is TRBJ1-1, the V gene TRBV5-1; D unclear. Trimming shortened V by 0 bases and J by 6 bases, and 12 bases separated the two germline ends. Looked up from germline, CDR1 is SGHRS and CDR2 is YFSETQ. The CDR3 is 14 amino acids. CDR3 region: CASSLDWGRAEAFF. As DNA, the CDR3 is TGCGCCAGCAGCTTGGATTGGGGTAGGGCTGAAGCTTTCTTT.

The V gene is TRBV20-1, the J gene TRBJ1-4, with 12 bases fitting TRBD1. The CDR3 length is 16 residues. Germline V gene data show CDR1 as DFQATT and CDR2 as SNEGSKA (reference sequence). V was clipped by 4 bases and J by 7 bases; unmatched bases: 10. CDR3 sequence (DNA): TGCAGTGCTACCGGGGGGGGACAGGGGGCGACTGAAAAACTGTTTTTT. This encodes CSATGGGQGATEKLFF.

As DNA, the CDR3 is TGTGCCAGCAGCTTGGCAGACACCAGGGTGGGTAATGAGCAGTTCTTC. It yields the protein CASSLADTRVGNEQFF. The J gene is TRBJ2-1, the V gene TRBV5-6; perhaps TRBD1 as D (5 bases). Trimming left V 0 bases short and J 7 bases short, with 17 bases between. The CDR3 covers 16 residues. Germline V gives CDR1 SGHDT, CDR2 YYEEEE.

This clonotype was seen many times. The chain employs TRBV12-3 or TRBV12-4 and TRBJ2-7, with TRBD2 matching 11 bases. The CDR3 length is 15 residues. Unmatched junction bases numbered 7, after V lost 6 bases and J lost 3 bases. The CDR3 loop is CASRPGTSGIYEQYF. The CDR3 DNA reads TGTGCCAGCAGGCCCGGGACTAGCGGTATCTACGAGCAGTACTTC.